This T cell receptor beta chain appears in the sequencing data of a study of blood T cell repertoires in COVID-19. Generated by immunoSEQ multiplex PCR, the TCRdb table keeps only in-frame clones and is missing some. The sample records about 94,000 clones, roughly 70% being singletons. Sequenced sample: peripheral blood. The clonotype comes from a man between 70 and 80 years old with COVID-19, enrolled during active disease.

CDR3 DNA sequence: TGTGCCAGCAGCTTAAACCCGCGGCAGACAGGGGAGTCCGGCTACACCTTC. Translation: CASSLNPRQTGESGYTF. The chain uses TRBV7-3 and TRBJ1-2, with TRBD1 matching over 8 bases. The CDR3 sequence is 17 residues long. The trim removed 1 base at V and 8 bases at J, leaving 15 bases unmatched. From germline, CDR1 is SGHTA and CDR2 FQGTGA.